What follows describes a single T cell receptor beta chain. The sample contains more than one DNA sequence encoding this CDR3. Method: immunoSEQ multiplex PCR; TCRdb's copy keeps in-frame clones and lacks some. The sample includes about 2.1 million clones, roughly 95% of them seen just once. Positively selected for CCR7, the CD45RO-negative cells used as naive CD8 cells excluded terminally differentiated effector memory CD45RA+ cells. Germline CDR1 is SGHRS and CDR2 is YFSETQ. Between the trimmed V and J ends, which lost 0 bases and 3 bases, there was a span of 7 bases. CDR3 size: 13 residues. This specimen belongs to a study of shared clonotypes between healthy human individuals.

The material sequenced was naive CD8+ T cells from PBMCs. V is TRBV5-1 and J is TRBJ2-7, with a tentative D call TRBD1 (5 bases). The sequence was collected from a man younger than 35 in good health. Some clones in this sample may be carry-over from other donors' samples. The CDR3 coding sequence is TGCGCCAGCAGCTTGGGGGGCGGCTACGAGCAGTACTTC. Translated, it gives CASSLGGGYEQYF.